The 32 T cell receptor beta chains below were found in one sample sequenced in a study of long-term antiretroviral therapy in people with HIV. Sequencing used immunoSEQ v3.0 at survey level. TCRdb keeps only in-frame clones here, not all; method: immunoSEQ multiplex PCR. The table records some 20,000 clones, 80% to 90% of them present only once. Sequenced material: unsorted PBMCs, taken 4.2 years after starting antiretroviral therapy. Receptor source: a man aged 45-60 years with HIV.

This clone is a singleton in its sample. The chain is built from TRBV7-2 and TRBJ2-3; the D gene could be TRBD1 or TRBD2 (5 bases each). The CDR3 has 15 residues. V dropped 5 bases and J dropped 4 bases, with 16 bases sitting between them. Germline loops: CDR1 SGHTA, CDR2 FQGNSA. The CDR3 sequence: CASSARDPVPDTQYF. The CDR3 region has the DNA TGTGCCAGCAGCGCCCGGGACCCGGTTCCAGATACGCAGTATTTT.

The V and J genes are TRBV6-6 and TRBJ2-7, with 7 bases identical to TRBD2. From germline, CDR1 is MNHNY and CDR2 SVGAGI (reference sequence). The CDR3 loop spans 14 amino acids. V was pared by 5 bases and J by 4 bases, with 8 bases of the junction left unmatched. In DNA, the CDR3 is TGTGCCAGCAGTAAACTAGCGAACCGTTACGAGCAGTACTTC. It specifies CASSKLANRYEQYF.

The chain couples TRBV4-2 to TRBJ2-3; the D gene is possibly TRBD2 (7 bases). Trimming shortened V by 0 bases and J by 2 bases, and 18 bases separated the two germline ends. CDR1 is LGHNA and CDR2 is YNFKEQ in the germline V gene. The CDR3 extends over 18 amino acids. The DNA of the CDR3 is TGTGCCAGCAGCCAAGAATACTCGGGGGGCACTATCACAGATACGCAGTATTTT. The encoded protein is CASSQEYSGGTITDTQYF.

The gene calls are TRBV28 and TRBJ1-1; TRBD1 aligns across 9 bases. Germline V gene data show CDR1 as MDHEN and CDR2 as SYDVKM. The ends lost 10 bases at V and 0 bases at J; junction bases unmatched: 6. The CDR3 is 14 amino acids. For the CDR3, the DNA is TGTGCCACCAGGACAGGGGACCTGAACACTGAAGCTTTCTTT. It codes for CATRTGDLNTEAFF.

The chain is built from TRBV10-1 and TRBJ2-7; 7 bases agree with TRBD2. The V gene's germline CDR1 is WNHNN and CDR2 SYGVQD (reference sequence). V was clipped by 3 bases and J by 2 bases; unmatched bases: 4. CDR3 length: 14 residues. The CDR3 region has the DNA TGCGCCAGCAGTGAAGGCGGGGGTCCCTACGAGCAGTACTTC. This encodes CASSEGGGPYEQYF.

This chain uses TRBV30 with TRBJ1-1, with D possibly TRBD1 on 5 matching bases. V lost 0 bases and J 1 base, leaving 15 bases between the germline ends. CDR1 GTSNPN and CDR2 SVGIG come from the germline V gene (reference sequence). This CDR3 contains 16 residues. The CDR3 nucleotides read TGTGCCTGGAGTGTATACGCCGGGACCCGGAACACTGAAGCTTTCTTT. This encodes CAWSVYAGTRNTEAFF.

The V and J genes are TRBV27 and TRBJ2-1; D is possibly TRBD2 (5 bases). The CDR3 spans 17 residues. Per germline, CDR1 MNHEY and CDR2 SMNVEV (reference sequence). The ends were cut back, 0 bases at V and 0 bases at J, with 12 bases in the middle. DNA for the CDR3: TGTGCCAGCAGTTTATCGCCCCTGGGGAGCTCCTACAATGAGCAGTTCTTC. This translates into CASSLSPLGSSYNEQFF.

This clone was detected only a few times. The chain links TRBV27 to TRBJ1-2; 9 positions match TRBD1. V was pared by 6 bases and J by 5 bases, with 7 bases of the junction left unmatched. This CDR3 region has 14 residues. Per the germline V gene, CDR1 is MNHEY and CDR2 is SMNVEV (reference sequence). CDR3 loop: CASRPGQGRYGYTF. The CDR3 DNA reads TGTGCCAGCAGACCGGGACAGGGTCGGTATGGCTACACCTTC.

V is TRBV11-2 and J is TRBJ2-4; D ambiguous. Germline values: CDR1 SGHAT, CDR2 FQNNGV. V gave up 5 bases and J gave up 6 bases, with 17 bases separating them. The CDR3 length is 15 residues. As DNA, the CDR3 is TGTGCCAGCAGCCCCCCCCCGGCAGGACGAAACATTCAGTACTTC. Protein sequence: CASSPPPAGRNIQYF.

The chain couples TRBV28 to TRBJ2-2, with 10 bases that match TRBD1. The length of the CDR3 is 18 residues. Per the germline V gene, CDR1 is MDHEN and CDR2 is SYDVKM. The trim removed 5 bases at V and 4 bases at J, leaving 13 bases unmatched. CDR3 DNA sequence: TGTGCCAGCAGTCAACAACCGGGACAGGGGCCCCTCACCGGGGAGCTGTTTTTT. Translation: CASSQQPGQGPLTGELFF.

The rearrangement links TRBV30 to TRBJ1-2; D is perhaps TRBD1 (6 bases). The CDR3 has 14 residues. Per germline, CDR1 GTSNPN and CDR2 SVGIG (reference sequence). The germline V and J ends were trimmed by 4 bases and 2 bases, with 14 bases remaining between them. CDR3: CAWTPTGRNYGYTF. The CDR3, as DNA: TGTGCCTGGACCCCCACAGGGCGGAACTATGGCTACACCTTC.

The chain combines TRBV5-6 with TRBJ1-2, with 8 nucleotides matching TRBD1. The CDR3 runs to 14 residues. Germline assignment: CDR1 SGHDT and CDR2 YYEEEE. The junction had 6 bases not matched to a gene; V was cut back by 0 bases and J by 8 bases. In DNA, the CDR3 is TGTGCCAGCAGCTTGGGACAGGGGACGTGGGGCTACACCTTC. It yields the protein CASSLGQGTWGYTF.

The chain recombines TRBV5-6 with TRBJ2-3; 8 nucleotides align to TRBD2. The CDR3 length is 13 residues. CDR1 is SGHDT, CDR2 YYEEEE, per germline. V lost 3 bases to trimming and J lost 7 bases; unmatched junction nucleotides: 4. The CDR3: CASSSGGIYTQYF. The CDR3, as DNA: TGTGCCAGCAGCTCGGGGGGGATATATACGCAGTATTTT. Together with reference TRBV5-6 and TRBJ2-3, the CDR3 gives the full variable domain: DAGVTQSPTHLIKTRGQQVTLRCSPKSGHDTVSWYQQALGQGPQFIFQYYEEEERQRGNFPDRFSGHQFPNYSSELNVNALLLGDSALYLCASSSGGIYTQYFGPGTRLTVL.

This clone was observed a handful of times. CDR3 sequence: CASSPGTGDRGTF. CDR3 in DNA: TGTGCCAGCAGCCCCGGGACAGGGGACCGCGGGACCTTC. This chain joins TRBV4-2 and TRBJ1-2; TRBD1 matches at 10 bases. The CDR3 runs to 13 residues. Germline values: CDR1 LGHNA, CDR2 YNFKEQ. Trimming took 4 bases from V and 14 from J; bases not matched to a gene: 10.

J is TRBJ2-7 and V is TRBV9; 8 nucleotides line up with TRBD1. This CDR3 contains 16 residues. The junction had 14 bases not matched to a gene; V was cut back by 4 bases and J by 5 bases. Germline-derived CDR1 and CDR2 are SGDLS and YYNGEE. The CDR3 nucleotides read TGTGCCAGCAGCACCTCTCCCACGGACAGGGTCCACGAGCAGTACTTC. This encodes CASSTSPTDRVHEQYF.

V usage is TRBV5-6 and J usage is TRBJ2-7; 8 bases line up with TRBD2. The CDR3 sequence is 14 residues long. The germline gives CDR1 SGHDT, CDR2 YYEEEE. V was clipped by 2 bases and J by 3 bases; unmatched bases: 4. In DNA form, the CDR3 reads TGTGCCAGCAGCTTAACCGGGACTAGCTACGAGCAGTACTTC. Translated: CASSLTGTSYEQYF.

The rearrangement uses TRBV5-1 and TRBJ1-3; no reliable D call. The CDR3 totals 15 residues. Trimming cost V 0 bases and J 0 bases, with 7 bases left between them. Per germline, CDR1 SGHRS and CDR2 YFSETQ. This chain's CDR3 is CASSLGAVSGNTIYF. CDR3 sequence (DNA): TGCGCCAGCAGCTTGGGGGCAGTCTCTGGAAACACCATATATTTT.

Here the CDR3 reads CASSQDRSGGLNEQFF. The CDR3, as DNA: TGCGCCAGCAGCCAAGATAGGAGCGGGGGCCTCAATGAGCAGTTCTTC. The chain joins TRBV4-3 to TRBJ2-1; 8 bases fit TRBD2. This CDR3 is built from 16 residues. V lost 0 bases, J lost 6 bases, and 7 bases stayed unmatched. Germline V CDR1 and CDR2: LGHNA, YSLEER.

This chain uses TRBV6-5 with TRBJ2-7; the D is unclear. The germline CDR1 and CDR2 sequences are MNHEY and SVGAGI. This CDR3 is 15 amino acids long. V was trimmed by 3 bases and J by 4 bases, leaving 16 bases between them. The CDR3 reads CASSYTSLPLYEQYF. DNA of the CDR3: TGTGCCAGCAGTTATACGTCTCTCCCTTTATACGAGCAGTACTTC.

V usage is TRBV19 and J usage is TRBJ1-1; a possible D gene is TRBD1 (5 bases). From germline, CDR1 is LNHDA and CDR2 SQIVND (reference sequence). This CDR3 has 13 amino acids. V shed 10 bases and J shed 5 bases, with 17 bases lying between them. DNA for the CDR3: TGTGCCAACCCCAAGGGGCCGGGGACTGAAGCTTTCTTT. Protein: CANPKGPGTEAFF.

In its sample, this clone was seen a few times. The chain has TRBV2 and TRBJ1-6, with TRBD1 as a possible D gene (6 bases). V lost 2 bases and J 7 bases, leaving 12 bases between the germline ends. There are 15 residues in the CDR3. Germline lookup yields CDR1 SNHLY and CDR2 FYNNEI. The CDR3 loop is CASSEWTARNSPLHF. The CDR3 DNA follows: TGTGCCAGCAGTGAATGGACAGCTAGGAATTCACCCCTCCACTTT.

CDR3: CASSLGGEGELFF. CDR3 bases: TGTGCCAGCAGCCTAGGGGGGGAGGGGGAGCTGTTTTTT. V and J are TRBV6-1 and TRBJ2-2; D might be TRBD2 (7 bases). Germline lookup yields CDR1 MNHNS and CDR2 SASEGT. The length of the CDR3 is 13 residues. Trimming stripped 6 bases from V and 8 bases from J, with 13 bases between.

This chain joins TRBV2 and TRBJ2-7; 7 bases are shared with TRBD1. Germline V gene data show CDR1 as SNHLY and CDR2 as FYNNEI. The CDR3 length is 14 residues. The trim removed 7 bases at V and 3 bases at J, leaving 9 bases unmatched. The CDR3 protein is CASTPATGSYEQYF. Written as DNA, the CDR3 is TGTGCCAGCACTCCAGCGACAGGGAGCTACGAGCAGTACTTC.

The CDR3 nucleotides read TGTGCCAGCAGCACCCTAAACAGGGGCTACGAGCAGTACTTC. Protein product: CASSTLNRGYEQYF. The rearrangement links TRBV7-9 to TRBJ2-7, with 7 bases that match TRBD1. This CDR3 is built from 14 residues. In germline, CDR1 is SEHNR, CDR2 FQNEAQ (reference sequence). The V segment lost 5 bases and the J segment 3 bases; nucleotides outside the gene matches: 7.

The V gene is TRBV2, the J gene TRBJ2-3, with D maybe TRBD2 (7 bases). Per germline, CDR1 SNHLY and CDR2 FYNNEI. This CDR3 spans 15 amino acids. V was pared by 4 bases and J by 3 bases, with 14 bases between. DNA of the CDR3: TGTGCCAGCAGTGTCCGGGGGGCTTCTACAGATACGCAGTATTTT. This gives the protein CASSVRGASTDTQYF.

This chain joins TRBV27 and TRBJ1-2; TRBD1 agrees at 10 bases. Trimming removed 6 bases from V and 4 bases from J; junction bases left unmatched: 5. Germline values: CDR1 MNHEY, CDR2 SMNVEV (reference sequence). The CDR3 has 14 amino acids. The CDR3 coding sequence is TGTGCCAGCAGGATGACAGGGGGCGGCTATGGCTACACCTTC. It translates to CASRMTGGGYGYTF.

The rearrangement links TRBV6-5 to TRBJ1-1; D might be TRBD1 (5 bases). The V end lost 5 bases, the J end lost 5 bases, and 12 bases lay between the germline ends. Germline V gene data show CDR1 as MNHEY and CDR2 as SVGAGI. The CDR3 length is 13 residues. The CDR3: CASSRLGGTEAFF. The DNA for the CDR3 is TGTGCCAGCAGTCGGTTGGGGGGAACTGAAGCTTTCTTT.

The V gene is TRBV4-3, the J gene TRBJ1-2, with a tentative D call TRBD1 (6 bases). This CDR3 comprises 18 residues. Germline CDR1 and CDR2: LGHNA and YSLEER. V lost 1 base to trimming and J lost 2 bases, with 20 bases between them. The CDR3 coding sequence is TGCGCCAGCAGCCAAGGAGCAGGGGAACTGGGGTCCAACTATGGCTACACCTTC. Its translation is CASSQGAGELGSNYGYTF.

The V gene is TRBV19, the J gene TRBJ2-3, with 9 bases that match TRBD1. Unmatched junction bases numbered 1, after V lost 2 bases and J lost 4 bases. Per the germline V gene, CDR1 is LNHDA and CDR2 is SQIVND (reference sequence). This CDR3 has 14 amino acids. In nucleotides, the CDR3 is TGTGCCAGTAGTATAACAGGGGGCCCAGATACGCAGTATTTT. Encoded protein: CASSITGGPDTQYF.

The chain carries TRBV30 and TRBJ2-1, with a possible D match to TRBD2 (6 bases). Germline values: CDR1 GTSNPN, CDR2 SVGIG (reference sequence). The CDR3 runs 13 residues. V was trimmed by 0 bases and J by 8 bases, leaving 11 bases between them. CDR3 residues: CAWSVNLAYEQFF. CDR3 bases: TGTGCCTGGAGTGTGAACCTAGCGTATGAGCAGTTCTTC.

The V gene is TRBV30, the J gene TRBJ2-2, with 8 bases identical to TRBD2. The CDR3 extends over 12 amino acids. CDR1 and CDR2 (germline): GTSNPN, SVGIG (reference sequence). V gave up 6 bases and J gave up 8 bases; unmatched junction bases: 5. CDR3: CACGLAVGELFF. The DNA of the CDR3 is TGTGCCTGCGGACTAGCAGTGGGGGAGCTGTTTTTT. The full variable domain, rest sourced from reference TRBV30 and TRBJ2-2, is SQTIHQWPATLVQPVGSPLSLECTVEGTSNPNLYWYRQAAGRGLQLLFYSVGIGQISSEVPQNLSASRPQDRQFILSSKKLLLSDSGFYLCACGLAVGELFFGEGSRLTVL.

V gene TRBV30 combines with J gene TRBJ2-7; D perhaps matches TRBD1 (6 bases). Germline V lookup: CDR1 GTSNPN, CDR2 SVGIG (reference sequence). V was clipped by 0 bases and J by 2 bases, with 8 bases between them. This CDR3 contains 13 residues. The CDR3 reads CAWSVGQTYEQYF. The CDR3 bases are TGTGCCTGGAGTGTAGGACAGACCTACGAGCAGTACTTC.